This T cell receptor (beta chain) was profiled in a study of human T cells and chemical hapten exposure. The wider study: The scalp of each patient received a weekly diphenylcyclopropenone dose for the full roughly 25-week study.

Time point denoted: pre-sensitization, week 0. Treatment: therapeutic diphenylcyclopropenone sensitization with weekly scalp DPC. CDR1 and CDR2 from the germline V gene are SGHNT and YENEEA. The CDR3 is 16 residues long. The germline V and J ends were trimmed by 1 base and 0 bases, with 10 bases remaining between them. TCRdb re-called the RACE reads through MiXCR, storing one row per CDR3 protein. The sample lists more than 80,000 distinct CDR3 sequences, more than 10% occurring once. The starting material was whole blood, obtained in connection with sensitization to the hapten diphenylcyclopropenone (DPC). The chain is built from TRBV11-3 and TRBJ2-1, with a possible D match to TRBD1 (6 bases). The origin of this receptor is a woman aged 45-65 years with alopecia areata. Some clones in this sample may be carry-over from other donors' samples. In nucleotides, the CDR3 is TGTGCCAGCAGCTTAGGGGACACGAGCTCCTACAATGAGCAGTTCTTC. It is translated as CASSLGDTSSYNEQFF. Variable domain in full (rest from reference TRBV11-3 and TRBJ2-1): EAGVVQSPRYKIIEKKQPVAFWCNPISGHNTLYWYLQNLGQGPELLIRYENEEAVDDSQLPKDRFSAERLKGVDSTLKIQPAELGDSAVYLCASSLGDTSSYNEQFFGPGTRLTVL.